This record covers a single TCR beta chain. Its antigen remains unidentified. This table comes from immunoSEQ multiplex PCR, and its TCRdb copy is limited to in-frame clones, with some not included. This sample has 250,000 to 350,000 clones; approximately 79% occur once, and the top ten carry approximately 5.6%. The CDR3 contains 14 residues. Germline-derived CDR1 and CDR2 are SGHRS and YFSETQ. Trimming cost V 6 bases and J 3 bases, with 14 bases left between them. The data belong to a study of cytotoxic CD8 clonotypes in ibrutinib-treated CLL. Study-wide results and limits: The study found public clonotypes uncommon, contracting or stable on treatment. At ibrutinib response, clonality increased, and at progression it declined back toward baseline.

The TCR originated in a human donor with chronic lymphocytic leukemia. The chain has TRBV5-1 and TRBJ2-3; a weak D match, TRBD2 (7 bases). The sequences come from PBMCs, collected at disease progression, from a patient treated with ibrutinib. The DNA for the CDR3 is TGCGCCAGCAACCACAGGGAGGGAACAGATACGCAGTATTTT. As protein: CASNHREGTDTQYF.